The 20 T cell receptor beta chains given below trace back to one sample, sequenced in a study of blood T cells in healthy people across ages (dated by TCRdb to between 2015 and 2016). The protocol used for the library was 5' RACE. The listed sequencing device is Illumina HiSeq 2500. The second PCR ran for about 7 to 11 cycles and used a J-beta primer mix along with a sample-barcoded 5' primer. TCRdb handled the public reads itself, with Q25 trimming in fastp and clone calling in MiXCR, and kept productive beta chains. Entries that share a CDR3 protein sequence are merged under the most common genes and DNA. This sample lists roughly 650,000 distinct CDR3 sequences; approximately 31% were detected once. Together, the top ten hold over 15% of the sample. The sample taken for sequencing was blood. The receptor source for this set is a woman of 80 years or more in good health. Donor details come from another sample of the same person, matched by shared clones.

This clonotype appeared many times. The CDR3 reads CASSLVQGRGTEAFF. The CDR3, as DNA: TGCGCCAGCAGCTTGGTACAGGGGCGAGGCACTGAAGCTTTCTTT. The chain combines TRBV5-1 with TRBJ1-1, with 7 bases lining up with TRBD1. The J segment lost 4 bases and the V segment lost 0 bases, leaving 6 bases of the junction unmatched. The CDR3 has 15 residues. CDR1 is SGHRS and CDR2 is YFSETQ in the germline V gene.

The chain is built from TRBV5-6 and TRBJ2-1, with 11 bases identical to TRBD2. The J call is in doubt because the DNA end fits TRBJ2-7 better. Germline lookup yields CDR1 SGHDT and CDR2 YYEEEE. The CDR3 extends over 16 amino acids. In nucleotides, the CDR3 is TGTGCCAGCAGCATCGTAGCGGGGGGGCTTAACAATGAGCAGTACTTC. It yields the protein CASSIVAGGLNNEQYF.

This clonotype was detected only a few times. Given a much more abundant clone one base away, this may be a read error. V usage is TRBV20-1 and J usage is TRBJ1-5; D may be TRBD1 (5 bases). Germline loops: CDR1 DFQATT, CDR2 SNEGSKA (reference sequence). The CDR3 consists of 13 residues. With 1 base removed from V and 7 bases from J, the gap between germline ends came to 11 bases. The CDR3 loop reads CSARGAGLQPQHF. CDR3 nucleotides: TGCAGTGCTAGAGGGGCAGGGCTACAGCCCCAGCATTTT.

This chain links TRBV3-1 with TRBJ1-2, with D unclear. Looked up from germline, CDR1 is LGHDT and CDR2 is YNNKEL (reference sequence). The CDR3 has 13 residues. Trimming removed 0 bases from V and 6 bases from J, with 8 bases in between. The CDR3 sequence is CASSQDVGHGYTF. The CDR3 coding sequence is TGTGCCAGCAGCCAAGACGTCGGCCATGGCTACACCTTC.

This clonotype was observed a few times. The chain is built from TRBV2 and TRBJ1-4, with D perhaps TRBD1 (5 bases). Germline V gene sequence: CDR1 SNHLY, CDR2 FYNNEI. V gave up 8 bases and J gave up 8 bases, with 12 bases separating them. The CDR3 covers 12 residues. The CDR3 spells CASGAFGEKLFF. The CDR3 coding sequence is TGTGCCAGCGGGGCATTCGGGGAAAAACTGTTTTTT.

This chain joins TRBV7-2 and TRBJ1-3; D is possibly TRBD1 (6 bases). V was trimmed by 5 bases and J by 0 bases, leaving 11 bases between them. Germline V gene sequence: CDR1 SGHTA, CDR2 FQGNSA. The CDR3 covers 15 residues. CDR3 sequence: CASSAEGGSGNTIYF. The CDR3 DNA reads TGTGCCAGCAGCGCTGAAGGGGGCTCTGGAAACACCATATATTTT. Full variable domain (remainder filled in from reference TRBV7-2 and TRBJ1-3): GAGVSQSPSNKVTEKGKDVELRCDPISGHTALYWYRQSLGQGLEFLIYFQGNSAPDKSGLPSDRFSAERTGGSVSTLTIQRTQQEDSAVYLCASSAEGGSGNTIYFGEGSWLTVV.

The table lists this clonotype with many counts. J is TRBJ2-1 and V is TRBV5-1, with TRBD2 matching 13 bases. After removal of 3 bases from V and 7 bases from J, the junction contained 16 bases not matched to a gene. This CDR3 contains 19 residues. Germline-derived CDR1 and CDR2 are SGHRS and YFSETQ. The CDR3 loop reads CASSSPGTSGAQPLNEQFF. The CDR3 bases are TGCGCCAGCAGCTCACCCGGGACTAGCGGGGCTCAACCGTTGAATGAGCAGTTCTTC.

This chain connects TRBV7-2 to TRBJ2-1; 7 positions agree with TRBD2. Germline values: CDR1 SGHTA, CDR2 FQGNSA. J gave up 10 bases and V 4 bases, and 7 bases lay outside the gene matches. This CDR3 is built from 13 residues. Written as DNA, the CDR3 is TGTGCCAGCAGCTCCGGGACTAACTACGAGCAGTTCTTC. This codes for CASSSGTNYEQFF.

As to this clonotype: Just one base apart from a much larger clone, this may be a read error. The CDR3 region is CASRIGTSGGAGETQYF. CDR3 bases: TGTGCCAGCAGAATCGGGACTAGCGGGGGGGCCGGGGAGACCCAGTACTTC. The chain employs TRBV11-2 and TRBJ2-4; 16 nucleotides match TRBD2. TRBJ2-5 matches the DNA end more closely, so the J call is doubtful. Germline V gene data show CDR1 as SGHAT and CDR2 as FQNNGV. This CDR3 region has 17 residues.

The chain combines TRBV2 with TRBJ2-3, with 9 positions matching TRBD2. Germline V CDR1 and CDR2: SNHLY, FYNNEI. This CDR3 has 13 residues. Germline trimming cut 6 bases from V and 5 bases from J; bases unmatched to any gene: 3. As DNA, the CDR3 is TGTGCCAGCAGCAAAGCGGGGGGAGATACGCAGTATTTT. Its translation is CASSKAGGDTQYF.

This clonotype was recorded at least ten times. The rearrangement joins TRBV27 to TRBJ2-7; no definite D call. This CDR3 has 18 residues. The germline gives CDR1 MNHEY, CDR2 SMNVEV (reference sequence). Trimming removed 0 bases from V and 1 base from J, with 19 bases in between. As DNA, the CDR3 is TGTGCCAGCAGTTTATCTTCCCTGAATCCAAAGGCGTCCTACGAGCAGTACTTC. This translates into CASSLSSLNPKASYEQYF.

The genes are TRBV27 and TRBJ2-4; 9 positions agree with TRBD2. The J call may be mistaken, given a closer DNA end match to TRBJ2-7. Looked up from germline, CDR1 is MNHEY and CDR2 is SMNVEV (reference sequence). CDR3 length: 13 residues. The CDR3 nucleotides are TGTGCCAGCAGCACTAGCGGGCGCTACGAGCAGTACTTC. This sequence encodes CASSTSGRYEQYF.

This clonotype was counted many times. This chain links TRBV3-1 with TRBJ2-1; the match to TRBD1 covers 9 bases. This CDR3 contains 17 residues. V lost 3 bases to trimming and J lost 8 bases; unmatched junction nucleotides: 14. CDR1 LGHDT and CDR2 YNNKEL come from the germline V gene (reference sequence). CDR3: CASSHPSVGQGRDEQFF. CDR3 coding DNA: TGTGCCAGCAGCCATCCCTCCGTAGGACAGGGGAGGGATGAGCAGTTCTTC.

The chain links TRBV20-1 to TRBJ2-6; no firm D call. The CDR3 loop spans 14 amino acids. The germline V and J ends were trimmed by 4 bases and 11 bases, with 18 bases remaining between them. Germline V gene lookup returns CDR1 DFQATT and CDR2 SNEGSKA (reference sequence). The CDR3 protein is CSAIPGTAFHVLTF. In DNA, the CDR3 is TGCAGTGCTATCCCCGGAACAGCTTTCCACGTCCTGACTTTC.

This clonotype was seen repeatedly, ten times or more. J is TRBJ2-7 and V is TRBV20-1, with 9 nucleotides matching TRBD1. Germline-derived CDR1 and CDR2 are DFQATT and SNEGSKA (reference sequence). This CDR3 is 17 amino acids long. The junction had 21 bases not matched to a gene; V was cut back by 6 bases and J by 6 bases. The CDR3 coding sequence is TGCAGTGCCGTTACCTTACGGCCCGGGACAGGGAGATCCGAGCAGTACTTC. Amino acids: CSAVTLRPGTGRSEQYF.

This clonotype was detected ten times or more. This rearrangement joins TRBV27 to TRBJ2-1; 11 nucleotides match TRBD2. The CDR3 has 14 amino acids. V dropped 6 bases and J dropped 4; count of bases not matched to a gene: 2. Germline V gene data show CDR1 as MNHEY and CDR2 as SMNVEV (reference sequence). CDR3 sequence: CASRGLAEYNEQFF. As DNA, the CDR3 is TGTGCCAGCAGGGGACTAGCGGAGTACAATGAGCAGTTCTTC.

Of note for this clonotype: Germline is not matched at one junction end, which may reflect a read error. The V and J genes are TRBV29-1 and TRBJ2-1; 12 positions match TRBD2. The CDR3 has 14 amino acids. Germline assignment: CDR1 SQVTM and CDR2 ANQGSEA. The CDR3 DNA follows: TGCAATGTGGCTGCTAGCGGGGGGGCGGGCGAGCGGTTCTTC. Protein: CNVAASGGAGERFF.

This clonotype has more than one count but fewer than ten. CDR3 DNA: TGTGCCAGCAGCCACCGCGGCGGAAATCAGCCCCAGCATTTT. The encoded protein is CASSHRGGNQPQHF. The chain combines TRBV3-1 with TRBJ1-5; the D is unclear. The V end lost 3 bases, the J end lost 4 bases, and 10 bases lay between the germline ends. The CDR3 sequence is 14 residues long. CDR1 LGHDT and CDR2 YNNKEL come from the germline V gene (reference sequence). Complete variable domain (other parts from reference TRBV3-1 and TRBJ1-5): DTAVSQTPKYLVTQMGNDKSIKCEQNLGHDTMYWYKQDSKKFLKIMFSYNNKELIINETVPNRFSPKSPDKAHLNLHINSLELGDSAVYFCASSHRGGNQPQHFGDGTRLSIL.

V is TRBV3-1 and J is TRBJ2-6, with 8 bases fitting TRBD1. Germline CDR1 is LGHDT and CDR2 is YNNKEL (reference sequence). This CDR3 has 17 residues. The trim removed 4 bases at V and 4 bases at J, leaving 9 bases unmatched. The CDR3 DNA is TGTGCCAGCAGCCCAATGGCAGGGGGCTCGGGGGCCAACGTCCTGACTTTC. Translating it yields CASSPMAGGSGANVLTF. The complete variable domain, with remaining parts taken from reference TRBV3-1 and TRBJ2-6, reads DTAVSQTPKYLVTQMGNDKSIKCEQNLGHDTMYWYKQDSKKFLKIMFSYNNKELIINETVPNRFSPKSPDKAHLNLHINSLELGDSAVYFCASSPMAGGSGANVLTFGAGSRLTVL.

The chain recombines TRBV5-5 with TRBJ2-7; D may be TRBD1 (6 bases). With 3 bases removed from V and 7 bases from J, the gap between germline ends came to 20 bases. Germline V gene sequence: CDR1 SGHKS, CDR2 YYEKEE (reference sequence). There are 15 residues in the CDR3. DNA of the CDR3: TGTGCCAGCAGCTCTTTGGGGGCACTGGGAGTTGAGCAGTACTTC. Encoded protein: CASSSLGALGVEQYF.